This TCR beta chain came from a study of radiotherapy plus CTLA-4 blockade in lung cancer (dated by TCRdb to the late 2010s). Regarding the study in general: Among the enrolled patients, about 19% had an objective response, and about 31% reached disease control.

Library creation used the immunoSEQ multiplex PCR assay. TCRdb's version of the immuneACCESS table is confined to in-frame rearrangements and falls short of the full clone set. An unresolved V gene accounts for under half of the shortfall where checked; the remainder is of unknown origin. The sample includes around 72,000 clones, with around 80% observed a single time. The ten largest clones add up to 7.1% of the sample. This clone was counted once. Which antigen it targets is not known. No base quality information exists; no much larger clone differs at one position. CDR1 and CDR2 are drawn from the germline V gene: MDHEN, SYDVKM. The trim is 2 bases for V and 11 bases for J, with a gap of 23 bases between the germline ends. Including cysteine and phenylalanine, the CDR3 has 16 amino acids. Only CDR3 DNA is held: 48 bases, read in frame from base 1. Overall study results and their limits: The strongest predictors of response were reported to be early dynamic shifts in blood T cell clones along with a rise in serum interferon-beta following radiation. After treatment with radiotherapy and ipilimumab, TCR clones that originated in tumors expanded in peripheral blood.

The study tested focal radiation therapy combined with CTLA-4 blockade (ipilimumab) in patients with chemo-refractory metastatic non-small-cell lung cancer. The chain joins TRBV28 to TRBJ2-3; TRBD1 is perhaps the D gene, given 5 matching bases. The sequenced sample was peripheral blood, obtained from a patient treated with radiotherapy plus ipilimumab. This clonotype originated in a human donor with non-small cell lung cancer who had a complete response to radiotherapy plus ipilimumab. The CDR3 region has the sequence CASSLPRGPQAMGQYF. The DNA sequence reads TGTGCCAGCAGTTTACCCCGTGGGCCACAGGCCATGGGGCAGTATTTT.